The rows below give T cell receptor beta chains drawn from one sample of a study of blood T cell repertoires in COVID-19. Libraries were prepared by immunoSEQ multiplex PCR; TCRdb keeps only in-frame clonotypes and omits some of them. The data show 200,000 to 250,000 clones, with less than 90% seen just once and about 5.9% held by the top ten. Sample: peripheral blood. All receptors come from a man in his 60s with acute or convalescent COVID-19. CDR3s include the opening cysteine and the closing phenylalanine or tryptophan. Only part of the rows carry a size: once, few, many, or a class if the clone is expanded.

TRBJ2-7 NA TRBV5-1 CASGTSGSYDEQYF
TRBJ1-2 once TRBV5-1 CASSLDFYGYTF
TRBJ1-6 NA TRBV7-2 CASSLALDSYNSPLHF
TRBJ2-3 once TRBV9 CASSVARGDTQYF
TRBJ2-5 NA TRBV28 CAERGAGETQYF
TRBJ1-6 NA TRBV6-5 CASSRRAGNSPLHF
TRBJ2-2 few TRBV30 CAWSPLRGTGELFF
TRBJ1-4 NA TRBV28 CASSLGTGGGEKLFF
TRBJ2-1 NA TRBV28 CASSPMGGGANEQFF
TRBJ2-2 NA TRBV4-3 CASSTAGTGELFF
TRBJ1-4 NA TRBV7-2 CASSLGQRGKLFF